Described below is a single T cell receptor (beta chain) sequence and its context. Its antigen is currently not known. Nothing much larger sits one base from this clone, and base qualities are not available. The sample is drawn from a study of blood T cells in healthy people across ages (dated by TCRdb to the mid-2010s). Regarding the complete study: In model experiments, roughly one uniquely barcoded TCR beta cDNA molecule per two T cells was captured by template switching. The study measured age-related changes in TCR beta repertoire diversity using deep sequencing normalized with unique cDNA molecular identifiers. The donors were split into four age groups: young (average 16 years), middle-aged (roughly 40), aged (approximately 60) and long-lived (under 90). To avoid experimental bias, donors of different ages were randomly spread across the sequencing lanes. The study analyzed two additional independent replicas of 1 million unique cDNA reads from the same blood draw for two donors, one aged 18 to 29 and one aged 80 or older. The full study reports these points: Because profiling used bulk unsorted PBMCs, naive and antigen-experienced compartments could not be compared conclusively. Estimates of total diversity based on one million sequenced T cells were regarded as lower bounds and as underestimates. Observed TCR beta diversity correlated strongly with the percentage of naive T cells measured by flow cytometry. As age increased, observed TCR beta diversity per million T cells dropped in a roughly linear way, and a significant reduction was already evident by age about 40. Because the CMV infection status of the donors was unknown, age-related changes in expanded clonotypes may potentially have been confounded. Compared with the aged group, the long-lived group had more naive CD4+ T cells, fewer expanded clones and increased TCR diversity, suggesting age selection.

Donors were 30 to 45 systemically healthy Caucasian individuals from Russia aged 6 to 90 years. Each donor gave about 9.2 milliliters of peripheral blood, drawn into EDTA-treated Vacutainer tubes. Ficoll-Paque density-gradient centrifugation was used to isolate PBMCs, with at least 6 million per sample. Total RNA was extracted from PBMCs with Trizol reagent, with at least 5 micrograms obtained per sample. The percentages of naive CD45RAhigh/CD27high T cells were determined by flow cytometry on a PBMC aliquot from every donor. Library creation used 5' RACE. Sequencing was carried out with an Illumina HiSeq 2500. The second PCR ran for roughly 6 to 11 cycles and used a J-beta primer mix along with a sample-barcoded 5' primer. A template-switch 5' adaptor carrying 12 random nucleotides introduced a unique molecular identifier onto each TCR beta cDNA molecule. Each sample yielded at least 3 million CDR3-containing paired-end reads. First-strand cDNA was synthesized from all RNA with the Mint cDNA synthesis kit, primed by a TRBC-specific oligonucleotide. Following uracil-DNA glycosylase treatment, a first 18-cycle PCR with universal primers M1SS and BC2_uni_R was performed on all cDNA. In the paper's pipeline: Normalization of each sample was performed by random selection of 1 million high-quality reads, each carrying a distinct molecular identifier. Instead of being binned into consensus sequences, reads with shared molecular identifiers were discarded. MiTCR, set to a Q25 quality threshold and the strictest error-elimination algorithm, was used for CDR3 identification, clonotype clustering and error correction. Lower-bound total TCR beta diversity was estimated with a nonparametric unseen species model using Euler transformation. Starting from the raw public reads, TCRdb applied fastp trimming at Q25, assembled clones with MiXCR and retained in-frame beta chains. Entries that share a CDR3 protein sequence are merged under the most common genes and DNA. TCRdb's processing, not the authors', yielded these V and J calls. The sample table lists about 770,000 distinct CDR3 sequences, more than 40% of them with a count of one. The ten largest clones take up around 21% of the sample.

Trimming costs V 2 bases and J 5 bases, and their ends lie 19 bases apart. The CDR3 has 16 amino acids, counting the end cysteine and phenylalanine. CDR3 DNA only is kept here, 48 bases in frame from base 1. CDR1 and CDR2 are drawn from the germline V gene: SGDLS, YYNGEE. The receptor's source is a man aged 55-75 years in good health. The sequenced sample consisted of blood. The chain links TRBV9 with TRBJ1-2; TRBD1 is perhaps the D gene, given 5 matching bases. The CDR3 in this case is CASSVSSFQGVYGYTF. At the DNA level, the sequence is TGTGCCAGCAGCGTGAGCTCTTTTCAGGGTGTTTATGGCTACACCTTC.